This T cell receptor (beta chain) is drawn from a study of blood T cell repertoires in COVID-19. Study-level information: Material from acute and convalescent COVID-19 was sourced from the United States, Italy and Spain.

Clones were sequenced by immunoSEQ multiplex PCR, and TCRdb holds only the in-frame ones, with some missing. The sample has roughly 400,000 clones; about 90% are singletons. Cohorts were based on clinical histories the participants reported. CDR1 is SGHDN, CDR2 FVKESK, per germline. V shed 4 bases and J 1 base; nucleotides not matched to a gene: 5. The CDR3 spans 15 residues. Input material: PBMCs or T cells enriched from blood (not recorded which). This sequence originates from a woman in her 30s who had recovered from COVID-19. The J gene is TRBJ1-1, the V gene TRBV14; 8 nucleotides align to TRBD1. CDR3 DNA: TGTGCCAGCAGCCCACTCGGGACAGGGAACACTGAAGCTTTCTTT. Protein: CASSPLGTGNTEAFF. The variable domain in full, with the rest retrieved from reference TRBV14 and TRBJ1-1, is EAGVTQFPSHSVIEKGQTVTLRCDPISGHDNLYWYRRVMGKEIKFLLHFVKESKQDESGMPNNRFLAERTGGTYSTLKVQPAELEDSGVYFCASSPLGTGNTEAFFGQGTRLTVV.